Only one count was recorded for the clone carrying this TCR beta chain. The data originate from a study of blood T cell repertoires in COVID-19. At the level of the study: PBMCs, B-cell-depleted T cells, or T cells provided the cDNA or gDNA that made up the material.

CDR1 and CDR2 from the germline V gene are SGHRS and YFSETQ. J lost 5 bases, V lost 1 base, and 1 base had no gene match. The CDR3 extends over 14 amino acids. The Seattle patients joined while their infection was active and were tracked longitudinally afterward. How the authors handled the data: Reference gene primer amplification gave estimated nucleated cell counts. TCRdb's table, derived via immunoSEQ multiplex PCR, lists solely in-frame clones and lacks some. V and J calls and clone size are as listed in that table; D and trimming were resolved from the DNA. This sample carries 250,000 to 400,000 clones, roughly 90% of them seen once, and the ten largest clones take roughly 2.9%.

The gene calls are TRBV5-1 and TRBJ1-4, with TRBD1 matching 8 bases. The sequenced sample consisted of peripheral blood. The clonotype comes from a woman aged 25-40 years with COVID-19, enrolled during active disease. Here the CDR3 reads CASSLTGGNEKLFF. CDR3 coding DNA: TGCGCCAGCAGCTTGACAGGGGGAAATGAAAAACTGTTTTTT.